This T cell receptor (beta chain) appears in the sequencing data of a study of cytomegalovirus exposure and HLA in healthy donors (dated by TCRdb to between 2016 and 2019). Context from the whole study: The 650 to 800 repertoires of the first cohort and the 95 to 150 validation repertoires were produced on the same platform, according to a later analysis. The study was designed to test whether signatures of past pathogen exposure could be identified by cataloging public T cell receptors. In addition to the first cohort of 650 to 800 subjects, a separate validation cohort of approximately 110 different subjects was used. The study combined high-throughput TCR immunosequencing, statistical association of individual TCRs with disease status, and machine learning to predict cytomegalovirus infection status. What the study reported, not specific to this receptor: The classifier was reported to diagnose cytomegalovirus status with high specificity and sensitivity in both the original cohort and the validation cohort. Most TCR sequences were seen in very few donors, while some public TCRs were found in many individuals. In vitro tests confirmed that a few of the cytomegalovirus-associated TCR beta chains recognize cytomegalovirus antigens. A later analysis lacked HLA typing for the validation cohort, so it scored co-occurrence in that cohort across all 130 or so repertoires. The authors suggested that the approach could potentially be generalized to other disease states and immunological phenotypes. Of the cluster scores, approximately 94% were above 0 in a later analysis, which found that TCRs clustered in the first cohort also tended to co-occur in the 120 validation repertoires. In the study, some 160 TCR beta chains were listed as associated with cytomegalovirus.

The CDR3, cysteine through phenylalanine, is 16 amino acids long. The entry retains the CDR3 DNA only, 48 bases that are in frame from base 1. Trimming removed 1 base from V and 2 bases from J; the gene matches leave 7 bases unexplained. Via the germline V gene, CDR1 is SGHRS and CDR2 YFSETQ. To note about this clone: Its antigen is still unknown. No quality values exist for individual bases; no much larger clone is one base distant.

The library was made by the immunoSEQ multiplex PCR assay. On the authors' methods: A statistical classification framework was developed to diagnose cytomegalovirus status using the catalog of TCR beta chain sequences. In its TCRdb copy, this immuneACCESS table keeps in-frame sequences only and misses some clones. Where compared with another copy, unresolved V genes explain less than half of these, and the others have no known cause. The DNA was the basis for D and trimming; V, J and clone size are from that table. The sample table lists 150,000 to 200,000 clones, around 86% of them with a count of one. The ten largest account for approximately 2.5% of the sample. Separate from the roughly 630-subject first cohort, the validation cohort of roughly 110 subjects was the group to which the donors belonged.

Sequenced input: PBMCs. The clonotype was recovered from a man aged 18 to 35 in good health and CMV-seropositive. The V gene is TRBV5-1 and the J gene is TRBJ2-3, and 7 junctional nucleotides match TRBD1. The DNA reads TGCGCCAGCAGCTTGATGGGACAGACATACACAGATACGCAGTATTTT. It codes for CASSLMGQTYTDTQYF. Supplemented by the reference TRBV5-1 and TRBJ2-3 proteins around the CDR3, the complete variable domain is KAGVTQTPRYLIKTRGQQVTLSCSPISGHRSVSWYQQTPGQGLQFLFEYFSETQRNKGNFPGRFSGRQFSNSRSEMNVSTLELGDSALYLCASSLMGQTYTDTQYFGPGTRLTVL.